This TCR beta chain originates from a study of blood T cell repertoires in COVID-19. Study background: Samples representing acute and convalescent COVID-19 were sourced from the United States, Italy and Spain. From T cells, B-cell-depleted T cells, or PBMCs came the material, which was cDNA or gDNA.

Deletions cut 2 bases from V and 4 bases from J, with 14 bases between. CDR3 length equals 15 residues. Germline V lookup: CDR1 MGHRA, CDR2 YSYEKL. There are a few counts of this clone. As processed by the authors: Scientists estimated how many nucleated cells there were by amplifying reference gene primers. The assay was immunoSEQ multiplex PCR, and TCRdb's table has in-frame clones only and misses some. For V, J and clone size, that table is used; D and trimming come from the DNA. The sample has approximately 250,000 clones, approximately 89% seen once. Sequenced material: peripheral blood. The rearrangement joins TRBV4-1 to TRBJ1-1, with TRBD1 as a possible D gene (6 bases). The clonotype comes from a man aged 35 to 55 with active or convalescent COVID-19. CDR3: CASSQKLQGGTEAFF. The CDR3, as DNA: TGCGCCAGCAGCCAAAAGTTACAGGGTGGCACTGAAGCTTTCTTT.